The T cell receptor (beta chain) under discussion was sequenced for a study of identical twins. One entry per CDR3 protein results from TCRdb running MiXCR on the 5' RACE reads. The profile shows about 690,000 distinct CDR3 sequences, 5.5% to 7.5% of them singletons. This clonotype has at least ten counts. The V end lost 2 bases, the J end lost 7 bases, and 12 bases lay between the germline ends. The germline gives CDR1 MNHEY, CDR2 SVGEGT. The CDR3 extends over 14 amino acids. The specimen was naive T cells sorted from blood. This sequence joins TRBV6-2 or TRBV6-3 and TRBJ2-1, with a possible D match to TRBD2 (5 bases). The receptor's source is a man aged 18-30 years in good health. CDR3: CASSYPDFWNEQFF. CDR3 nucleotide sequence: TGTGCCAGCAGTTACCCGGACTTCTGGAATGAGCAGTTCTTC.